This T cell receptor beta chain was sequenced during a study of blood T cells in healthy people across ages. The study, taken as a whole, reports: Investigators treated diversity estimates from one million T cells as underestimates. When set beside aged donors, long-lived donors presented more naive CD4+ cells and higher diversity.

Between the trimmed V and J ends, which lost 5 bases and 0 bases, there was a span of 17 bases. Germline CDR1 LGHDT, CDR2 YNNKEL (reference sequence). The CDR3 covers 16 residues. This clonotype has more than one count but fewer than ten. Antigen specificity is unknown. The use of a sample-barcoded 5' primer and a J-beta primer mix characterized a second PCR of roughly 6 to 11 cycles. TCRdb reprocessed the 5' RACE reads via MiXCR and lists one record per CDR3 protein. In the table there are about 690,000 distinct CDR3 sequences, roughly 43% of which are singletons. This receptor was identified in a man older than 75 in good health. V is TRBV3-1 and J is TRBJ2-7; D is unresolved. Sequencing input: blood. DNA for the CDR3: TGTGCCAGCAGCATTAGCATACAACAGAGCTCCTACGAGCAGTACTTC. Translating it yields CASSISIQQSSYEQYF.